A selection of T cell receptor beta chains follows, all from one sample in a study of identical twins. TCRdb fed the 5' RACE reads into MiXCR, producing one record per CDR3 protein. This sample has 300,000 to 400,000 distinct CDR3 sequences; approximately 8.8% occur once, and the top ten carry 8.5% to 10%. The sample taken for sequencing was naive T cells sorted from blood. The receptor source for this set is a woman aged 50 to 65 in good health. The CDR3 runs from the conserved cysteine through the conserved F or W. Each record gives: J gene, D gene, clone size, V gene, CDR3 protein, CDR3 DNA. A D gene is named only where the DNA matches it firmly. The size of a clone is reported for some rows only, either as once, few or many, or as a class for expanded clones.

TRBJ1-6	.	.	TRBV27	CASSLNPTGRGNSPLHF	TGTGCCAGCAGTCTGAACCCTACAGGGCGGGGTAATTCACCCCTCCACTTT
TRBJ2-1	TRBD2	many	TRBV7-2	CASSFGLAYEQFF	TGTGCCAGCAGCTTCGGACTAGCCTATGAGCAGTTCTTC
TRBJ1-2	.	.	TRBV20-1	CSAQGGYTF	TGCAGTGCTCAAGGCGGCTACACCTTC
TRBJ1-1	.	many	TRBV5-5	CASSSRTANTEAFF	TGTGCCAGCAGCTCTCGGACAGCCAACACTGAAGCTTTCTTT
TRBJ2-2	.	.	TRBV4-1	CASSPWSGVNTGELFF	TGCGCCAGCAGCCCCTGGTCGGGGGTGAACACCGGGGAGCTGTTTTTT
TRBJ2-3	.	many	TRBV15	CATSREPGRTDTQYF	TGTGCCACCAGCAGAGAACCAGGGCGCACAGATACGCAGTATTTT
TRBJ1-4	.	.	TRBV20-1	CSARDRRKGEKLFF	TGCAGTGCTAGAGATCGTCGGAAGGGAGAAAAACTGTTTTTT
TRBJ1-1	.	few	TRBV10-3	CATTSGSMNTEAFF	TGTGCCACAACCTCAGGGAGCATGAACACTGAAGCTTTCTTT
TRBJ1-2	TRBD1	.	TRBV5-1	CASSSGDRGSGYTF	TGCGCCAGCAGCTCGGGGGACAGGGGTTCTGGCTACACCTTC
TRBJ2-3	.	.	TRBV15	CATSRESRNTQYF	TGTGCCACCAGCAGAGAATCTAGGAATACGCAGTATTTT
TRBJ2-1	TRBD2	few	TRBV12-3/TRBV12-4	CASKILLASFNEQFF	TGTGCCAGCAAGATTTTACTAGCGAGTTTCAATGAGCAGTTCTTC
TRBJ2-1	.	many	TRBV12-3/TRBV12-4	CASSPGLVNNEQFF	TGTGCCAGCAGTCCCGGACTGGTAAACAATGAGCAGTTCTTC
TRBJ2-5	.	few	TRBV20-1	CSARGEQTKTQYF	TGCAGTGCTAGAGGAGAACAGACCAAGACCCAGTACTTC
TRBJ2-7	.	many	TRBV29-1	CSVVGSTYEQYF	TGCAGCGTTGTGGGTAGTACCTACGAGCAGTACTTC
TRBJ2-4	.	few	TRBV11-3	CASSSQTAGKNIQYF	TGTGCCAGCAGCTCACAGACCGCCGGCAAAAACATTCAGTACTTC
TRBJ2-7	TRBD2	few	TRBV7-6	CASSRGGTSYEQYF	TGTGCCAGCAGCCGGGGGGGGACCTCCTACGAGCAGTACTTC
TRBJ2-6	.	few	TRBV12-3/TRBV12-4	CASSFSIISRDTASSGANVLTF	TGTGCCAGCAGTTTTTCTATAATCTCCCGGGACACCGCAAGCTCTGGGGCCAACGTCCTGACTTTC
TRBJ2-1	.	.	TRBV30	CASEIGLSKNEQFF	TGTGCCTCCGAAATCGGTCTTAGCAAGAATGAGCAGTTCTTC
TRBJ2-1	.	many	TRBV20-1	CSAGSNNEQFF	TGCAGTGCCGGCAGCAACAATGAGCAGTTCTTC
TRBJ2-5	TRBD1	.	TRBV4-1	CASSQLPGQSQETQYF	TGCGCCAGCAGCCAGCTACCGGGACAGAGTCAAGAGACCCAGTACTTC
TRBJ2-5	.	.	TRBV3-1	CASSQDQQTQYF	TGTGCCAGCAGCCAAGACCAACAGACCCAGTACTTC
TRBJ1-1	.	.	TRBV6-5	CASRTPSGTEAFF	TGTGCCAGCAGAACACCATCCGGCACTGAAGCTTTCTTT
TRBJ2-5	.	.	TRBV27	CASSLSQASPETQYF	TGTGCCAGCAGTCTATCGCAGGCGAGCCCTGAGACCCAGTACTTC
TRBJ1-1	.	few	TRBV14	CASSQEVGRNTEAFF	TGTGCCAGCAGCCAAGAGGTCGGGCGGAACACTGAAGCTTTCTTT
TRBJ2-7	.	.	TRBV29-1	CSGGDMGYEQYF	TGCAGCGGCGGGGACATGGGCTACGAGCAGTACTTC
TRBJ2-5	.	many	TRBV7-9	CASGDQGRETQYF	TGTGCCAGCGGCGACCAAGGACGGGAGACCCAGTACTTC
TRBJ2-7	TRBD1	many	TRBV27	CASRDGDRGWEQYF	TGTGCCAGCAGGGACGGGGACAGGGGTTGGGAGCAGTACTTC
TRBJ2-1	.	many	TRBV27	CASSFGGNEQFF	TGTGCCAGCAGTTTTGGAGGAAATGAGCAGTTCTTC
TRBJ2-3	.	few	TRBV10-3	CAIKAGFTDTQYF	TGTGCCATCAAGGCGGGTTTCACAGATACGCAGTATTTT
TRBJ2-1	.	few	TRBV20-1	CSAGPFIEYNEQFF	TGCAGTGCCGGACCGTTCATCGAGTACAATGAGCAGTTCTTC
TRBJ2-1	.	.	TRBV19	CASSFLDNEQFF	TGTGCCAGCTCCTTCCTTGACAATGAGCAGTTCTTC
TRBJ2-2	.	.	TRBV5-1	CASSHSKLGTGELFF	TGCGCCAGCAGCCATTCCAAACTGGGAACCGGGGAGCTGTTTTTT
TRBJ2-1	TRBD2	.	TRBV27	CASSTTGTSGINEQFF	TGTGCCAGCAGTACCACCGGGACTAGCGGGATCAATGAGCAGTTCTTC
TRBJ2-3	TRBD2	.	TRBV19	CASSIALAGGTSTDTQYF	TGTGCCAGTAGTATAGCCCTAGCGGGAGGGACTAGCACAGATACGCAGTATTTT
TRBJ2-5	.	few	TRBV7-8	CASSPRRVQETQYF	TGTGCCAGCAGCCCTCGTCGGGTCCAAGAGACCCAGTACTTC
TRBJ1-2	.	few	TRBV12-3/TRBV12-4	CASSLRSHGYTF	TGTGCCAGCAGCCTACGATCTCATGGCTACACCTTC